The 8 T cell receptor beta chains reported below all come from one sample, sequenced in a study of Ad26.COV2.S vaccination and SARS-CoV-2 variants. Documented treatment: around 19 received Ad26.COV2.S at low or high dose, single or two shots; several received placebo; per-sample allocation not given. Sampling was performed 63 days after the first vaccine or placebo injection. Profiled with immunoSEQ multiplex PCR; TCRdb holds only in-frame clones, not every one. The data hold roughly 700,000 clones, with roughly 90% observed a single time. Here the sequenced sample was peripheral blood, taken in a trial of Ad26.COV2.S vaccine versus placebo. The receptors stem from a person between 18 and 59 years old who received the Ad26.COV2.S COVID-19 vaccine or a placebo.

The genes are TRBV7-2 and TRBJ1-5; 8 positions agree with TRBD1. The CDR3 runs 15 residues. The trim removed 1 base at V and 6 bases at J, leaving 5 bases unmatched. CDR1 and CDR2 from the germline V gene are SGHTA and FQGNSA. Written as DNA, the CDR3 is TGTGCCAGCAGCTTAGAACAGGGGGAGACTCAGCCCCAGCATTTT. Its translation is CASSLEQGETQPQHF.

This CDR3 is CASNLHPGTDTQYF. CDR3 in DNA: TGTGCCAGCAACCTCCATCCGGGCACAGATACGCAGTATTTT. This chain links TRBV11-3 with TRBJ2-3; D uncertain. V dropped 7 bases and J dropped 1 base, with 12 bases sitting between them. CDR1 is SGHNT, CDR2 YENEEA, per germline. This CDR3 has 14 residues.

The chain is built from TRBV30 and TRBJ1-5, with D maybe TRBD1 (5 bases). There are 12 residues in the CDR3. Germline V gives CDR1 GTSNPN, CDR2 SVGIG (reference sequence). V was trimmed by 2 bases and J by 7 bases, leaving 9 bases between them. The CDR3 protein is CAWSPWGQPQHF. CDR3 bases: TGTGCCTGGAGTCCTTGGGGGCAGCCCCAGCATTTT.

The chain uses TRBV2 and TRBJ2-7, with 9 bases fitting TRBD2. Losses at the gene ends were 3 bases for V and 2 bases for J; bases not matched to a gene: 2. This CDR3 is built from 14 residues. From germline, CDR1 is SNHLY and CDR2 FYNNEI. The CDR3 region has the DNA TGTGCCAGCAGTGATAGCGGGGGCCCCTACGAGCAGTACTTC. Its translation: CASSDSGGPYEQYF.

This clone appeared once. The V call is TRBV27, the J call TRBJ2-7; maybe TRBD2 (5 bases). The CDR3 is made up of 12 amino acids. The V end lost 6 bases, the J end lost 2 bases, and 8 bases lay between the germline ends. The V gene's germline CDR1 is MNHEY and CDR2 SMNVEV (reference sequence). Here the CDR3 reads CASRGSAYEQYF. For the CDR3, the DNA is TGTGCCAGCAGGGGTAGCGCCTACGAGCAGTACTTC.

This rearrangement joins TRBV18 to TRBJ1-2; 8 positions agree with TRBD1. The CDR3 has 14 amino acids. Germline V gene lookup returns CDR1 KGHSH and CDR2 LQKENI. V gave up 6 bases and J gave up 1 base; unmatched junction bases: 4. Here the CDR3 DNA reads TGTGCCAGCTCGCTGGACAGGGTTAACTATGGCTACACCTTC. Encoded protein: CASSLDRVNYGYTF.

V is TRBV3-1 (or the pseudogene TRBV3-2) and J is TRBJ1-6; D ambiguous. V lost 0 bases and J lost 9, with 12 bases in between. The germline gives CDR1 LGHDT, CDR2 YNNKEL (reference sequence). The CDR3 extends over 15 amino acids. The CDR3 reads CASSQDSQASSPLHF. The CDR3 nucleotides are TGTGCCAGCAGCCAAGATAGCCAGGCGTCTTCACCCCTCCACTTT.

Points on this clone: Other DNA sequences in the sample encode the same CDR3. This chain links TRBV18 with TRBJ2-1, with 12 bases identical to TRBD2. Trimming at V came to 3 bases and at J to 4 bases, leaving 1 base not matched to a gene. The CDR3 runs to 15 residues. The germline CDR1 and CDR2 sequences are KGHSH and LQKENI. Here the CDR3 DNA reads TGTGCCAGCTCACCGACTAGCGGGGGATACAATGAGCAGTTCTTC. It translates to CASSPTSGGYNEQFF. The whole variable domain, filled in from reference TRBV18 and TRBJ2-1, reads NAGVMQNPRHLVRRRGQEARLRCSPMKGHSHVYWYRQLPEEGLKFMVYLQKENIIDESGMPKERFSAEFPKEGPSILRIQQVVRGDSAAYFCASSPTSGGYNEQFFGPGTRLTVL.